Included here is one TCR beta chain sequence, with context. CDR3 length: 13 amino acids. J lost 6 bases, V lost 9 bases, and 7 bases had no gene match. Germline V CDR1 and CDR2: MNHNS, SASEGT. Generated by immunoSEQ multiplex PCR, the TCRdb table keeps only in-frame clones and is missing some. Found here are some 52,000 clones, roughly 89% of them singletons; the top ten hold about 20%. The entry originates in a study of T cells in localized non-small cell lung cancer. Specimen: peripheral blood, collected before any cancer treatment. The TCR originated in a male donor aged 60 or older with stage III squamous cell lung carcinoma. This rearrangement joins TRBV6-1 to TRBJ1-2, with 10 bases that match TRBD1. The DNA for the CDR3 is TGTGCCAGTGAACTTGGGACAGGGGATGGCTACACCTTC. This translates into CASELGTGDGYTF.